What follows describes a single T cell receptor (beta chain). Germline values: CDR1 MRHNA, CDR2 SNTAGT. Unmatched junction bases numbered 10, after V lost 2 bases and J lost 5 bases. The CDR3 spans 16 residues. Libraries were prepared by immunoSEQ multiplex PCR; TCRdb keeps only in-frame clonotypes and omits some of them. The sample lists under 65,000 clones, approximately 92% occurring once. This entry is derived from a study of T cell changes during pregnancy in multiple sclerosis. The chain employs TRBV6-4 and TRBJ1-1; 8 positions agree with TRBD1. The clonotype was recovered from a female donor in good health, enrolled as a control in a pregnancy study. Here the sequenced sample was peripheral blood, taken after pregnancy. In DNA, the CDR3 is TGTGCCAGCAGTGACACCCAGCAGGGGGCGCGGACTGAAGCTTTCTTT. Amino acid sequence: CASSDTQQGARTEAFF.